The rows below give T cell receptor beta chains drawn from one sample of a study of cytomegalovirus exposure and HLA in healthy donors. Some clones are missing from TCRdb's copy, which holds only in-frame ones; the method was immunoSEQ multiplex PCR. The sample contains 150,000 to 200,000 clones, about 88% of which appear only once. The sample comprised PBMCs. The receptors derive from a girl under three years old in good health and CMV-seronegative. Both conserved end residues are part of each CDR3. Each record gives: D gene, J gene, clone size, V gene, CDR3 DNA, CDR3 protein. D genes are given only for firm matches. The size entry is marked missing in some rows and otherwise reads once, few, many or a size class.

D gene: TRBD2; J gene: TRBJ2-1; clone size: -; V gene: TRBV9; CDR3 DNA: TGTGCCAGCGGACGCCGGGGGGGCCTTTTAGATGAGCAGTTCTTC; CDR3 protein: CASGRRGGLLDEQFF
D gene: TRBD2; J gene: TRBJ2-1; clone size: few; V gene: TRBV9; CDR3 DNA: TGTGCCAGCAGCGCGGGACTAGCGGTTTACAAACGATTCAATGAGCAGTTCTTC; CDR3 protein: CASSAGLAVYKRFNEQFF
D gene: -; J gene: TRBJ1-4; clone size: once; V gene: TRBV27; CDR3 DNA: TGTGCCAGCAGTTTTACGGGGACTAATGAAAAACTGTTTTTT; CDR3 protein: CASSFTGTNEKLFF
D gene: TRBD2; J gene: TRBJ2-5; clone size: -; V gene: TRBV9; CDR3 DNA: TGTGCCAGCAGCTTGCAGGGACTAGCGGGGGGAAATGGAGAGACCCAGTACTTC; CDR3 protein: CASSLQGLAGGNGETQYF
D gene: -; J gene: TRBJ2-1; clone size: -; V gene: TRBV30; CDR3 DNA: TGTGCCTGGAGTCGCGTATACAATGAGCAGTTCTTC; CDR3 protein: CAWSRVYNEQFF
D gene: TRBD1; J gene: TRBJ2-2; clone size: -; V gene: TRBV7-9; CDR3 DNA: TGTGCCAGCAGCTTAGGACAGGGAATGTTAGCCGGGGAGCTGTTTTTT; CDR3 protein: CASSLGQGMLAGELFF
D gene: -; J gene: TRBJ2-7; clone size: -; V gene: TRBV6-5; CDR3 DNA: TGTGCCAGCAGAATGATCATGGGGCAGGGCTACGAGCAGTACTTC; CDR3 protein: CASRMIMGQGYEQYF
D gene: -; J gene: TRBJ2-2; clone size: -; V gene: TRBV28; CDR3 DNA: TGTGCCAGCAGTATGACAGGGAACACCGGGGAGCTGTTTTTT; CDR3 protein: CASSMTGNTGELFF
D gene: -; J gene: TRBJ2-5; clone size: -; V gene: TRBV5-6; CDR3 DNA: TGTGCCAGCAGCTTGGGAGATCCCCTGCGGGGTGGGGAGACCCAGTACTTC; CDR3 protein: CASSLGDPLRGGETQYF
D gene: TRBD2; J gene: TRBJ2-1; clone size: -; V gene: TRBV9; CDR3 DNA: TGTGCCAGCAGCGTAGGGATTAGCGGGAAGCCCAATTACAATGAGCAGTTCTTC; CDR3 protein: CASSVGISGKPNYNEQFF
D gene: TRBD1; J gene: TRBJ2-1; clone size: -; V gene: TRBV6-5; CDR3 DNA: TGTGCCAGCAGTCGCCGGGACAGGGTCGATGAGCAGTTCTTC; CDR3 protein: CASSRRDRVDEQFF
D gene: -; J gene: TRBJ1-2; clone size: -; V gene: TRBV7-2; CDR3 DNA: TGTGCCAGCAGCCCCGACAGAGATTGGGGCTACACCTTC; CDR3 protein: CASSPDRDWGYTF
D gene: TRBD1; J gene: TRBJ1-2; clone size: -; V gene: TRBV7-9; CDR3 DNA: TGTGCCAGCACCCCCCAGGGGGCGCAGGTCTACCACACCTTC; CDR3 protein: CASTPQGAQVYHTF
D gene: TRBD2; J gene: TRBJ2-3; clone size: -; V gene: TRBV2; CDR3 DNA: TGTGCCAGCCCCTCCCTCTCCAGGACTAGCGGGGTCTTAGATACGCAGTATTTT; CDR3 protein: CASPSLSRTSGVLDTQYF
D gene: TRBD2; J gene: TRBJ2-1; clone size: -; V gene: TRBV5-1; CDR3 DNA: TGCGCCAGCAGCTTTTGGGGGGGTGAGCAGTTCTTC; CDR3 protein: CASSFWGGEQFF
D gene: -; J gene: TRBJ1-4; clone size: few; V gene: TRBV6-6; CDR3 DNA: TGTGCCAGCAGCTCCGGCTGGTTTGGGGGCGATGAAAAACTGTTTTTT; CDR3 protein: CASSSGWFGGDEKLFF
D gene: TRBD2; J gene: TRBJ2-3; clone size: -; V gene: TRBV5-1; CDR3 DNA: TGCGCCAGCAGCCTTACTAGCGGGGGGGACCGCACAGATACGCAGTATTTT; CDR3 protein: CASSLTSGGDRTDTQYF
D gene: -; J gene: TRBJ2-3; clone size: -; V gene: TRBV30; CDR3 DNA: TGTGCCCTCGGAGTGTTCGGGGTTTCAGATACGCAGTATTTT; CDR3 protein: CALGVFGVSDTQYF
D gene: -; J gene: TRBJ1-3; clone size: -; V gene: TRBV27; CDR3 DNA: TGTGCCAGCAGTTCCCTATCCCCTTCACTGTTTTCTGGAAACACCATATATTTT; CDR3 protein: CASSSLSPSLFSGNTIYF
D gene: TRBD2; J gene: TRBJ2-7; clone size: -; V gene: TRBV4-1; CDR3 DNA: TGCGCCAGCAGCCACGCGGGACTAGCGGCAACCTACGAGCAGTACTTC; CDR3 protein: CASSHAGLAATYEQYF
D gene: TRBD1; J gene: TRBJ1-6; clone size: -; V gene: TRBV9; CDR3 DNA: TGTGCCAGCAGCGGTAGCCTCCTCGGACAGGACTTTTCACCCCTCCACTTT; CDR3 protein: CASSGSLLGQDFSPLHF
D gene: TRBD1; J gene: TRBJ2-7; clone size: -; V gene: TRBV29-1; CDR3 DNA: TGCAGCGTTGCCGCGGGACAGGGGCCCTACGAGCAGTACTTC; CDR3 protein: CSVAAGQGPYEQYF
D gene: -; J gene: TRBJ1-2; clone size: -; V gene: TRBV5-5; CDR3 DNA: TGTGCCAGCAGCTTGGTTCAGGCGGGGGGCTACACCTTC; CDR3 protein: CASSLVQAGGYTF